This paragraph covers one T cell receptor (beta chain) sequence. At one of its ends the junction is not consistent with the germline gene, which may arise from a read error. This record belongs to a study of blood T cells in healthy people across ages. Using a J-beta primer mix together with a sample-barcoded 5' primer, a second PCR was run for about 7 to 12 cycles. Each sample provided no less than 2.5 million CDR3-containing paired-end reads. TCRdb reanalysed the 5' RACE reads using MiXCR and keeps one entry per CDR3 protein. The table lists 1.5 million or so distinct CDR3 sequences, 40% to 50% of them singletons. This CDR3 contains 12 residues. Germline V lookup: CDR1 SGHRS, CDR2 YFSETQ.

The clonotype originates from a woman between 18 and 29 years old in good health. This chain uses TRBV5-1 with TRBJ2-3; no reliable D call. Sequencing was done on a sample of blood. CDR3 nucleotide sequence: TGCGCCAGCAGCCCAAGTGCAGATACGCGGTATTTT. Protein: CASSPSADTRYF.